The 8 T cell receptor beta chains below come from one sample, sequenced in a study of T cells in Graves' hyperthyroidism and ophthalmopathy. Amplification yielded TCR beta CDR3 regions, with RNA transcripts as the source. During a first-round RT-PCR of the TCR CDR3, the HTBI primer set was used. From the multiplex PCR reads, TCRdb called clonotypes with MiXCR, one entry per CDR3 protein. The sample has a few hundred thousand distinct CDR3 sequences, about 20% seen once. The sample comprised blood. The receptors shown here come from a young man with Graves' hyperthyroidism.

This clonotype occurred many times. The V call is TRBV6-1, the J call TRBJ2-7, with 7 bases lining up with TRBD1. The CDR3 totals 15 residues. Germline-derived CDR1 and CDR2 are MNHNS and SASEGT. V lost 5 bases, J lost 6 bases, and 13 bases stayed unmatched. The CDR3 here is CASSPRTGRGSEQYF. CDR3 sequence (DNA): TGTGCCAGCAGTCCGAGGACGGGCAGGGGGAGCGAGCAGTACTTC.

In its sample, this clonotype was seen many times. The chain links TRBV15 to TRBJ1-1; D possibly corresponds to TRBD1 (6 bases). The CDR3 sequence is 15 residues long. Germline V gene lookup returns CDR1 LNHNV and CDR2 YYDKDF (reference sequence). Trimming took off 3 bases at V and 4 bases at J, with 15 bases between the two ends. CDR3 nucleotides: TGTGCCACCAGCAGGAGGGGGAGCCTATTCACTGAAGCTTTCTTT. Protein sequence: CATSRRGSLFTEAFF.

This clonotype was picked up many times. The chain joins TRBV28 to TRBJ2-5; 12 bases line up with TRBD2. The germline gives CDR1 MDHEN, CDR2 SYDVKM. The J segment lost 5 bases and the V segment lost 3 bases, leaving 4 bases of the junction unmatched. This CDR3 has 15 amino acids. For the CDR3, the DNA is TGTGCCAGCAGTTTGCCTAGCGGGGGGGCGGAGACCCAGTACTTC. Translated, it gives CASSLPSGGAETQYF.

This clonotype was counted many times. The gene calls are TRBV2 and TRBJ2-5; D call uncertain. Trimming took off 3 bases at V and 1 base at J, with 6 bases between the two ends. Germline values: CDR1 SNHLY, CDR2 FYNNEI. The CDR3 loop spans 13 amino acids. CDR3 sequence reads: CASSDYGQETQYF. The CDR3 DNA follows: TGTGCCAGCAGTGATTACGGCCAAGAGACCCAGTACTTC.

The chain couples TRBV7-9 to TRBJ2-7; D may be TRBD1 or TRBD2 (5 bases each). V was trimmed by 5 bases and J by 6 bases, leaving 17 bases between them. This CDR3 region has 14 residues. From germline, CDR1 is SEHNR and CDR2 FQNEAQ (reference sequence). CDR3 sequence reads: CASSREARGSEQYF. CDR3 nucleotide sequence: TGTGCCAGCAGCCGTGAGGCGAGGGGCTCCGAGCAGTACTTC.

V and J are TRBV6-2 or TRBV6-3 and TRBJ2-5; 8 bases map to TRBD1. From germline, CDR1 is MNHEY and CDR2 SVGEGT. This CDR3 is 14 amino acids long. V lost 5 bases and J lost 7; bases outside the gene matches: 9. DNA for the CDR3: TGTGCCAGCAGTCACGACAGGGGAGGACGGACCCAGTACTTC. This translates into CASSHDRGGRTQYF.

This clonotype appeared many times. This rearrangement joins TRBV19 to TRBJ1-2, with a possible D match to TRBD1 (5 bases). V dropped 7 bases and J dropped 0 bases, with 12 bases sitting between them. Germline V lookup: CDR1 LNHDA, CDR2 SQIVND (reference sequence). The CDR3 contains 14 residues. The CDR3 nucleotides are TGTGCCAGTAAGGGGACGGCGGCTAACTATGGCTACACCTTC. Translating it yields CASKGTAANYGYTF.

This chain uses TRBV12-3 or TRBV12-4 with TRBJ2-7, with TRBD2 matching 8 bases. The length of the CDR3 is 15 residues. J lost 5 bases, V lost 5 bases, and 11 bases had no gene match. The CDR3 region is CASSTIREGLHEQYF. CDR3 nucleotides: TGTGCCAGCAGTACCATCCGGGAGGGCCTACACGAGCAGTACTTC.